This TCR beta chain was sequenced for a study of shared clonotypes between healthy human individuals. Looking at the study overall: Each donor's CD4 naive and CD4 memory cells filled three plates apiece, CD8 naive two, and CD8 memory one.

CD45RO-negative cells were positively selected for CCR7, leaving out terminally differentiated effector memory CD45RA+ cells. The study, taken as a whole, reports: What naive subsets generally showed was a larger estimated richness than memory subsets showed. It was the few donors that limited the genetic and exposure-history diversity represented. The sharing of 5% to 5.5% of naive CD4 clonotypes was seen across a few donors.

With 5 bases clipped from V and 1 base from J, the junction kept 5 bases outside the gene matches. In germline, CDR1 is PRHDT, CDR2 FYEKMQ (reference sequence). The CDR3 is made up of 14 amino acids. Comments on this clone: As yet, its antigen is unknown.

This table comes from immunoSEQ multiplex PCR, and its TCRdb copy is limited to in-frame clones, with some not included. This sample has around 650,000 clones; 95% to 96% occur once, and the top ten carry 0.11%. The sample comprised naive CD8+ T cells sorted from blood. This receptor was taken from a woman aged 25 to 39 in good health. The V and J genes are TRBV13 and TRBJ2-7, with 7 bases identical to TRBD1. CDR3 coding DNA: TGTGCCAGCAGCGCTAGGGACAGATCCTACGAGCAGTACTTC. Translated: CASSARDRSYEQYF. The full variable domain, its missing parts supplied by reference TRBV13 and TRBJ2-7, is AAGVIQSPRHLIKEKRETATLKCYPIPRHDTVYWYQQGPGQDPQFLISFYEKMQSDKGSIPDRFSAQQFSDYHSELNMSSLELGDSALYFCASSARDRSYEQYFGPGTRLTVT.